This T cell receptor (beta chain) was captured in a study of OX40 agonist ivuxolimab in advanced cancers. On the study more broadly: Recorded diagnoses for dose-escalation patients were hepatocellular carcinoma, melanoma, renal cell or head and neck cancer.

Some clones are missing from TCRdb's copy, which holds only in-frame ones; the method was immunoSEQ multiplex PCR. The repertoire holds roughly 89,000 clones, with about 86% as singletons. Germline V gene data show CDR1 as SGHNT and CDR2 as YYREEE (reference sequence). CDR3 length: 15 amino acids. Unmatched junction bases numbered 0, after V lost 0 bases and J lost 4 bases. The sample in question was CD4+ or CD8+ T cells sorted from blood, obtained in a trial of the OX40 agonist ivuxolimab. This TCR was recovered from an adult with an advanced solid tumor such as melanoma, head and neck, liver or kidney cancer. The chain combines TRBV5-4 with TRBJ2-5; 13 positions match TRBD2. CDR3 nucleotides: TGTGCCAGCAGCTTGGGACTAGCGGGAGGAGAGACCCAGTACTTC. Amino acid sequence: CASSLGLAGGETQYF.